A selection of T cell receptor beta chains follows, all from one sample in a study of T cell changes during pregnancy in multiple sclerosis. Some clones are missing from TCRdb's copy, which holds only in-frame ones; the method was immunoSEQ multiplex PCR. The table shows about 53,000 clones, with roughly 91% occurring only once. The material sequenced was CD4+ T cells from peripheral blood mononuclear cells, taken in the third trimester of pregnancy. The source is a female donor with multiple sclerosis, enrolled in a pregnancy study. CDR3s include the opening cysteine and the closing phenylalanine or tryptophan. D genes are given only for firm matches. Size is stated for part of the rows, as once, few or many counts, or as a class when the clone is expanded.

size,V,D,J,CDR3,DNA
.,TRBV10-3,TRBD1,TRBJ1-5,CAIRQGLESNQPQHF,TGTGCCATCAGACAGGGGTTGGAGAGCAATCAGCCCCAGCATTTT
few,TRBV5-1,TRBD1,TRBJ1-1,CASSLGQANTEAFF,TGCGCCAGCAGCCTAGGACAGGCTAACACTGAAGCTTTCTTT
.,TRBV10-3,TRBD2,TRBJ2-3,CAISGASGGAPDTQYF,TGTGCCATCAGTGGGGCTAGCGGGGGGGCCCCAGATACGCAGTATTTT
.,TRBV13,TRBD1,TRBJ2-4,CASSSGTGSNIQYF,TGTGCCAGCAGCTCCGGGACAGGGAGTAACATTCAGTACTTC
.,TRBV6-1,TRBD2,TRBJ2-1,CASSETLAGYNEQFF,TGTGCCAGCAGTGAGACATTAGCGGGGTACAATGAGCAGTTCTTC
once,TRBV7-6,.,TRBJ1-6,CASSPRGGGSPLHF,TGTGCCAGCAGCCCCCGGGGGGGAGGCTCACCCCTCCACTTT
.,TRBV6-6,.,TRBJ2-1,CASSYFGESSYNEQFF,TGTGCCAGCAGTTACTTTGGAGAGAGCTCCTACAATGAGCAGTTCTTC
.,TRBV7-9,TRBD1,TRBJ1-2,CASSFWRGQTKRSYTF,TGTGCCAGCAGCTTCTGGCGGGGACAGACCAAACGGAGCTACACCTTC
few,TRBV6-1,.,TRBJ1-3,CASSERPGTSSGNTIYF,TGTGCCAGCAGTGAGAGACCAGGAACCAGCTCTGGAAACACCATATATTTT
.,TRBV5-1,.,TRBJ2-3,CASSPPNPGDTQYF,TGCGCCAGCAGCCCGCCAAACCCGGGGGATACGCAGTATTTT
.,TRBV7-6,TRBD1,TRBJ1-4,CASSLGTGNEKLFF,TGTGCCAGCAGCTTAGGGACAGGGAATGAAAAACTGTTTTTT
.,TRBV12-5,TRBD1,TRBJ1-3,CASGLSTGAGNTIYF,TGTGCTAGTGGTTTATCGACAGGGGCTGGAAACACCATATATTTT
.,TRBV12-2,.,TRBJ1-6,CASPPGRVSDSSDSYNSPLHF,TGTGCAAGTCCCCCCGGGAGGGTATCGGACAGTTCGGACTCCTATAATTCACCCCTCCACTTT
.,TRBV9,.,TRBJ2-1,CASSARVRTGRDEQFF,TGTGCCAGCAGCGCCAGGGTAAGGACAGGGAGGGATGAGCAGTTCTTC
.,TRBV6-5,TRBD2,TRBJ2-7,CASSLLIAGGNEQYF,TGTGCCAGCAGTTTACTTATAGCGGGGGGCAACGAGCAGTACTTC
once,TRBV19,TRBD1,TRBJ1-5,CASRGQANQPQHF,TGTGCCAGTAGAGGACAGGCGAATCAGCCCCAGCATTTT
.,TRBV7-2,.,TRBJ2-5,CASSLGQYKETQYF,TGTGCCAGCAGCTTAGGACAGTACAAGGAGACCCAGTACTTC
.,TRBV2,TRBD2,TRBJ2-1,CASRRSGTYNEQFF,TGTGCCAGCAGAAGGAGCGGGACCTACAATGAGCAGTTCTTC
.,TRBV4-2,TRBD2,TRBJ2-5,CASSQEQLAGGETQYF,TGTGCCAGCAGCCAGGAACAACTAGCGGGGGGGGAGACCCAGTACTTC
.,TRBV20-1,.,TRBJ2-1,CSAHRGNEQFF,TGCAGTGCTCACCGGGGAAATGAGCAGTTCTTC
.,TRBV4-1,.,TRBJ1-2,CASSQLPGGGGYTF,TGCGCCAGCAGCCAGCTCCCGGGGGGGGGTGGCTACACCTTC
.,TRBV5-6,.,TRBJ1-4,CASSEAGVREKLFF,TGTGCCAGCAGCGAGGCAGGGGTTAGAGAAAAACTGTTTTTT
.,TRBV5-4,TRBD1,TRBJ1-2,CASSLALGLRQGDYGYTF,TGTGCCAGCAGCTTGGCCCTGGGATTACGACAGGGAGACTATGGCTACACCTTC
.,TRBV6-1,.,TRBJ2-7,CASSESGLRYEQYF,TGTGCCAGCAGTGAGTCGGGTTTACGGTACGAGCAGTACTTC
few,TRBV6-5,TRBD1,TRBJ2-7,CASSARQGTHEQYF,TGTGCCAGCAGTGCCCGACAGGGTACCCACGAGCAGTACTTC
.,TRBV5-6,.,TRBJ1-1,CASRGGGNTEAFF,TGTGCCAGCAGGGGCGGGGGGAACACTGAAGCTTTCTTT
.,TRBV7-8,TRBD1,TRBJ1-1,CASSLPGQGRRAFF,TGTGCCAGCAGCTTACCCGGACAGGGGCGACGGGCTTTCTTT
.,TRBV11-2,TRBD1,TRBJ2-7,CASSLVAGQGYEQYF,TGTGCCAGCAGCTTAGTAGCCGGACAGGGATACGAGCAGTACTTC
.,TRBV14,.,TRBJ2-7,CASSQNYGTLIEQYF,TGTGCCAGCAGCCAGAACTATGGAACGCTGATCGAGCAGTACTTC
.,TRBV2,TRBD1,TRBJ1-1,CASSPSQGVTEAFF,TGTGCCAGCAGCCCGTCTCAGGGGGTCACTGAAGCTTTCTTT
.,TRBV4-1,.,TRBJ1-1,CASSRAGTMETEAFF,TGCGCCAGCAGCCGGGCAGGGACAATGGAGACTGAAGCTTTCTTT
.,TRBV9,TRBD1,TRBJ1-6,CASSGTGAGNSPLHF,TGTGCCAGCAGCGGGACAGGGGCTGGGAATTCACCCCTCCACTTT
.,TRBV10-1,.,TRBJ2-1,CASSKDNTNYNEQFF,TGCGCCAGCAGTAAGGACAACACAAACTACAATGAGCAGTTCTTC
.,TRBV7-8,.,TRBJ2-7,CASSFKSSYEQYF,TGTGCCAGCAGCTTTAAGAGCTCCTACGAGCAGTACTTC
.,TRBV4-1,TRBD1,TRBJ1-1,CASSQAQGADTEAFF,TGCGCCAGCAGCCAAGCCCAGGGGGCGGACACTGAAGCTTTCTTT
.,TRBV28,.,TRBJ1-5,CASSLYVQHF,TGTGCCAGCAGTTTATATGTACAGCATTTT
.,TRBV27,.,TRBJ1-2,CASSSDSYGYTF,TGTGCCAGCAGTTCGGACAGCTATGGCTACACCTTC
.,TRBV25-1,.,TRBJ1-1,CASSGVGRNTEAFF,TGTGCCAGCAGTGGGGTGGGGAGGAACACTGAAGCTTTCTTT
.,TRBV6-5,.,TRBJ1-2,CASSYSLPTGPGYTF,TGTGCCAGCAGTTACTCGCTCCCGACAGGCCCTGGCTACACCTTC
.,TRBV11-2,TRBD1,TRBJ2-1,CASRHLFGGQVNEQFF,TGTGCCAGCAGACACCTCTTTGGGGGACAGGTCAATGAGCAGTTCTTC
.,TRBV2,TRBD2,TRBJ2-7,CASRNGTSGVTEQYF,TGTGCCAGCAGAAACGGGACTAGCGGGGTAACCGAGCAGTACTTC
few,TRBV30,.,TRBJ1-2,CAWRGPQVTPYGYTF,TGTGCCTGGAGAGGTCCACAGGTTACCCCCTATGGCTACACCTTC
.,TRBV2,.,TRBJ1-1,CASSGQDTEAFF,TGTGCCAGCAGTGGGCAGGACACTGAAGCTTTCTTT
.,TRBV7-6,.,TRBJ2-5,CASSWTESQETQYF,TGTGCCAGCAGCTGGACAGAGAGCCAAGAGACCCAGTACTTC
.,TRBV18,.,TRBJ1-1,CASSLDGMNTEAFF,TGTGCCAGCTCACTGGACGGGATGAACACTGAAGCTTTCTTT
.,TRBV5-6,.,TRBJ2-6,CASSEQGAGANVLTF,TGTGCCAGCAGCGAACAGGGCGCTGGGGCCAACGTCCTGACTTTC
.,TRBV6-1,.,TRBJ1-5,CASSEALRGWPAPQHF,TGTGCCAGCAGTGAAGCGCTTCGGGGTTGGCCGGCGCCCCAGCATTTT
.,TRBV30,.,TRBJ1-1,CAWSDSSLMNTEAFF,TGTGCCTGGAGTGATAGCAGCCTAATGAACACTGAAGCTTTCTTT
once,TRBV5-1,.,TRBJ2-7,CASSLPGTYEQYF,TGCGCCAGCAGCTTGCCGGGGACCTACGAGCAGTACTTC